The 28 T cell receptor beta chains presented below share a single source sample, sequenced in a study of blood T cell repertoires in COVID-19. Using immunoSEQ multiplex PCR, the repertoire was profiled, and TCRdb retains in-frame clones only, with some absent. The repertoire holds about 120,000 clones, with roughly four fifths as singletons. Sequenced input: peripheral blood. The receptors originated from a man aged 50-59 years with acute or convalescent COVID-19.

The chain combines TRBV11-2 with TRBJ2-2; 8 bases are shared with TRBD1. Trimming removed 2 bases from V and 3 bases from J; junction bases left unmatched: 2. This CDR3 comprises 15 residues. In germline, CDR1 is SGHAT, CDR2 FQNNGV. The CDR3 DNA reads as TGTGCCAGCAGCTTACAGGGGGCGGACACCGGGGAGCTGTTTTTT. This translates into CASSLQGADTGELFF.

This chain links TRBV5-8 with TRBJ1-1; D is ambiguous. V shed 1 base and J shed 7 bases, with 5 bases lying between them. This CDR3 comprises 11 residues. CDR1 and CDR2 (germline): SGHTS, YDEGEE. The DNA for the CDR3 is TGTGCCAGCAGCTTGACGGTTGAAGCTTTCTTT. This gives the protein CASSLTVEAFF.

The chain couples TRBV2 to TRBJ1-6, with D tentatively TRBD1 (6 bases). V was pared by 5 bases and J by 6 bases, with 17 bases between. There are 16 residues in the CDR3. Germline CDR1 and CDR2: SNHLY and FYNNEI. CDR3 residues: CASSPGLDSFNSPLHF. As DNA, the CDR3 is TGTGCCAGCAGTCCAGGATTGGACAGTTTTAATTCACCCCTCCACTTT.

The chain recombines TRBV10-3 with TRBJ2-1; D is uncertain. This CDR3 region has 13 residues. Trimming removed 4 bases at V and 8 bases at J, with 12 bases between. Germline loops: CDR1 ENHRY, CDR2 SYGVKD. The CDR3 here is CAISGYNGHEQFF. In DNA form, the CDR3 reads TGTGCCATCAGTGGGTATAACGGTCATGAGCAGTTCTTC.

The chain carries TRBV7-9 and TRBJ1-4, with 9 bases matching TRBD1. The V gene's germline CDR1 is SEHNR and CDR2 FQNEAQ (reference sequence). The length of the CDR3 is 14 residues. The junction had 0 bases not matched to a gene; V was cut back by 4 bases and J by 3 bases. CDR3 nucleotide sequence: TGTGCCAGCAGCTGGGACAGGGCTAATGAAAAACTGTTTTTT. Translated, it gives CASSWDRANEKLFF.

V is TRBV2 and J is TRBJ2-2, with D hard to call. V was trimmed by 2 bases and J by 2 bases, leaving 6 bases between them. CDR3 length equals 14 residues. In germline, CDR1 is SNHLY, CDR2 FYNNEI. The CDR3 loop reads CASSERYNTGELFF. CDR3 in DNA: TGTGCCAGCAGTGAACGGTATAACACCGGGGAGCTGTTTTTT.

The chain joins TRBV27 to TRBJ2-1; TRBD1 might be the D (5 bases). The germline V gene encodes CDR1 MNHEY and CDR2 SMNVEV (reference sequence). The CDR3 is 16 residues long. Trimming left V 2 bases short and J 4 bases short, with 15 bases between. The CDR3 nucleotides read TGTGCCAGCAGTTTAAATGGGGCGATCTTTTACAATGAGCAGTTCTTC. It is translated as CASSLNGAIFYNEQFF.

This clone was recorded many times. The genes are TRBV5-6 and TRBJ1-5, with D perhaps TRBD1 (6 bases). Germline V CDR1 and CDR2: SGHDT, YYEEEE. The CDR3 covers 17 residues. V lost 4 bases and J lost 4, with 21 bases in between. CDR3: CASSLYGGGPSNQPQHF. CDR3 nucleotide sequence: TGTGCCAGCAGCCTATACGGGGGGGGCCCAAGTAATCAGCCCCAGCATTTT.

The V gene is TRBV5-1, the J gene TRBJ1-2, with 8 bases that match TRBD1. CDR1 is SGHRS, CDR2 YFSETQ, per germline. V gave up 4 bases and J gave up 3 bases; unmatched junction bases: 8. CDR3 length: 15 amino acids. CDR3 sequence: CASSPGTGVHYGYTF. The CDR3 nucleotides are TGCGCCAGCAGCCCGGGGACAGGAGTTCACTATGGCTACACCTTC.

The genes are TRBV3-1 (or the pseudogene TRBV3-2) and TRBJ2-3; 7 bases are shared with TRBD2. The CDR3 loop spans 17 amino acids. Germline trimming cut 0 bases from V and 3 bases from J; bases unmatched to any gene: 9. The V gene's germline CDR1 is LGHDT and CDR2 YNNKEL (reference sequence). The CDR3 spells CASSQERSGAWTDTQYF. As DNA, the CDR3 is TGTGCCAGCAGCCAAGAAAGGAGCGGGGCCTGGACAGATACGCAGTATTTT.

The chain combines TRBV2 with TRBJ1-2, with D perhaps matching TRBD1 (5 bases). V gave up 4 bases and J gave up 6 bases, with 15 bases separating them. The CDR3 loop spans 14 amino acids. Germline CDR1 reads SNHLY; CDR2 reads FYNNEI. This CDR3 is CASSGTQGLNGYTF. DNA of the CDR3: TGTGCCAGCAGTGGGACTCAGGGACTCAATGGCTACACCTTC.

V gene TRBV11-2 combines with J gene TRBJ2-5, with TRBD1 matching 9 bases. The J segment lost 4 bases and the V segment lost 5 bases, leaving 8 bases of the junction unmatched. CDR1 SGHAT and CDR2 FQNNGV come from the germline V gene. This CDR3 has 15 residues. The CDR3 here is CASSPYWTGVETQYF. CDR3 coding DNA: TGTGCCAGCAGCCCCTATTGGACAGGGGTAGAGACCCAGTACTTC. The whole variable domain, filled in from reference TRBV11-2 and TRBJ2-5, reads EAGVAQSPRYKIIEKRQSVAFWCNPISGHATLYWYQQILGQGPKLLIQFQNNGVVDDSQLPKDRFSAERLKGVDSTLKIQPAKLEDSAVYLCASSPYWTGVETQYFGPGTRLLVL.

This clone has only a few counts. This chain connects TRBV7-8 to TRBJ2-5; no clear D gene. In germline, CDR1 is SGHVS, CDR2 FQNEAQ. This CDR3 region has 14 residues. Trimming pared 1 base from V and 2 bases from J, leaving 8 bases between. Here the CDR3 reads CASSLDRSQETQYF. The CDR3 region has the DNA TGTGCCAGCAGCTTAGACCGGTCTCAAGAGACCCAGTACTTC.

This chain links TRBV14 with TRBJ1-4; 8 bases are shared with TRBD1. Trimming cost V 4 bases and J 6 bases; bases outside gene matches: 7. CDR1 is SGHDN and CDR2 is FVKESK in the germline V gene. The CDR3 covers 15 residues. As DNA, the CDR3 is TGTGCCAGCAGCCCCACCAGGGGGCCACATGAAAAACTGTTTTTT. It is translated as CASSPTRGPHEKLFF.

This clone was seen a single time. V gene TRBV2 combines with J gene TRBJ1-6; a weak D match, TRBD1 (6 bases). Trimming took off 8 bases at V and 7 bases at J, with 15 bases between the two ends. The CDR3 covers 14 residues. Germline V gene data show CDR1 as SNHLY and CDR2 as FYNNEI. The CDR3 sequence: CASEPTGLNSPLHF. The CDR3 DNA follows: TGTGCCAGCGAGCCCACAGGGTTAAATTCACCCCTCCACTTT.

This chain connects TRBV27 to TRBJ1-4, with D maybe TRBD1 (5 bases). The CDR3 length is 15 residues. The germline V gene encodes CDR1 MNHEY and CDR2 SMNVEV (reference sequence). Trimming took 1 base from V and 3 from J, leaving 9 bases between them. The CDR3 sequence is CASSLYQGPNEKLFF. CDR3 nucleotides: TGTGCCAGCAGTTTATATCAGGGCCCTAATGAAAAACTGTTTTTT.

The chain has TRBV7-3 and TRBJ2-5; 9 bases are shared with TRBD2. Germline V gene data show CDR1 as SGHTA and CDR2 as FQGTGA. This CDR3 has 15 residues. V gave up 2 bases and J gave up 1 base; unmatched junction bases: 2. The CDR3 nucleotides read TGTGCCAGCAGCTTAGCGGGGGGGTTCCAAGAGACCCAGTACTTC. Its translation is CASSLAGGFQETQYF.

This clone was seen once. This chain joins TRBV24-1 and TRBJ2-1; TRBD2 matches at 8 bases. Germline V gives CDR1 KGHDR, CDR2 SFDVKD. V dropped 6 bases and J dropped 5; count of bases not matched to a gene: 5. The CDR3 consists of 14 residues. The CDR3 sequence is CATSRGGRDNEQFF. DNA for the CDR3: TGTGCCACCAGTCGCGGGGGGCGAGACAATGAGCAGTTCTTC.

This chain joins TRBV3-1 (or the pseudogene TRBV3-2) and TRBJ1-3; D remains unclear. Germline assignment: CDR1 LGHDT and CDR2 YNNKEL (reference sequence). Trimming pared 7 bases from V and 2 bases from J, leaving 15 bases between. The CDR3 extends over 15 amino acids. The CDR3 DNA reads TGTGCCAGCACCCTCGGGAGGGTCGCTGGAAACACCATATATTTT. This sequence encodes CASTLGRVAGNTIYF.

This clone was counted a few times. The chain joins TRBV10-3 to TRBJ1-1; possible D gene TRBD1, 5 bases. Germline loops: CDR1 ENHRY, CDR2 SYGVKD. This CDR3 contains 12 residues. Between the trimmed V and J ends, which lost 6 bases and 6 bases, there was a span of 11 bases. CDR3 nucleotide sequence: TGTGCCATCAGCGACGGGGGGTCTGAAGCTTTCTTT. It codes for CAISDGGSEAFF.

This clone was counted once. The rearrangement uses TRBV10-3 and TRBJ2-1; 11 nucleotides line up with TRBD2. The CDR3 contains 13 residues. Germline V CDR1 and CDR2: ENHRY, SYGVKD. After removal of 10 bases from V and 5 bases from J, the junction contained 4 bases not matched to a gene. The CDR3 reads CATGTSGDNEQFF. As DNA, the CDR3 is TGTGCCACCGGGACTAGCGGCGACAATGAGCAGTTCTTC.

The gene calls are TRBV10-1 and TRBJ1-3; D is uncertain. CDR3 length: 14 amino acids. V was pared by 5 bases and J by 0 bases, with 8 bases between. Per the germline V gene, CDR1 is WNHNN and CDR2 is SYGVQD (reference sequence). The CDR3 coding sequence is TGCGCCAGCAGTCCAACAGCCTCTGGAAACACCATATATTTT. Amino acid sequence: CASSPTASGNTIYF.

CDR3: CASDPGTPLHF. CDR3 bases: TGTGCCAGCGACCCAGGGACACCCCTCCACTTT. The chain couples TRBV2 to TRBJ1-6; tentative D call: TRBD1 (5 bases). The CDR3 is 11 residues long. V lost 8 bases to trimming and J lost 11 bases, with 10 bases between them. Germline assignment: CDR1 SNHLY and CDR2 FYNNEI.

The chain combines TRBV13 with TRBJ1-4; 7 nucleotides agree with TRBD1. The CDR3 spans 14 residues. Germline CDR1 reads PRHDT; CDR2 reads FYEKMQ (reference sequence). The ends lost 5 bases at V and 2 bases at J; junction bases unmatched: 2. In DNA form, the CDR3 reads TGTGCCAGCAGCCTACAGGGGACTAATGAAAAACTGTTTTTT. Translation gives CASSLQGTNEKLFF.

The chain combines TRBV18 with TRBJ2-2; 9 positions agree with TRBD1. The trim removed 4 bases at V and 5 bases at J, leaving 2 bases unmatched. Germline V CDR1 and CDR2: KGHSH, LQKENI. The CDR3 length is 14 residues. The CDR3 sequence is CASSRDRDTGELFF. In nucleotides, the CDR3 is TGTGCCAGCTCACGGGACAGGGATACCGGGGAGCTGTTTTTT. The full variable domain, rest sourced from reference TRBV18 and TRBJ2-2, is NAGVMQNPRHLVRRRGQEARLRCSPMKGHSHVYWYRQLPEEGLKFMVYLQKENIIDESGMPKERFSAEFPKEGPSILRIQQVVRGDSAAYFCASSRDRDTGELFFGEGSRLTVL.

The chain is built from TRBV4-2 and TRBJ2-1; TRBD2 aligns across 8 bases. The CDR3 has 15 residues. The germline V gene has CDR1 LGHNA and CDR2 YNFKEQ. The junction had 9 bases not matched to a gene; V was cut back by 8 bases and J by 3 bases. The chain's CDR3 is CASRGRSGGYNEQFF. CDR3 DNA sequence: TGTGCCAGCCGAGGCAGGAGCGGGGGCTACAATGAGCAGTTCTTC.

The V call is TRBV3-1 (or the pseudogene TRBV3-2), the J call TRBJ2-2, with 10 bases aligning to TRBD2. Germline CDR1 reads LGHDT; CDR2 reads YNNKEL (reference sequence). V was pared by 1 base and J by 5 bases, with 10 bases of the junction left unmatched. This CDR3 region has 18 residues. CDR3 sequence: CASSQASSGGLDTGELFF. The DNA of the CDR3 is TGTGCCAGCAGCCAAGCAAGTAGCGGGGGGCTTGATACCGGGGAGCTGTTTTTT.

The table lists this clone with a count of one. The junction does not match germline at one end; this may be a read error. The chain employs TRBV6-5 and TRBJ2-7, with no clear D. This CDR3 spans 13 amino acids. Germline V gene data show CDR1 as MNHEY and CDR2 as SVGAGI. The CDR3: CASSSRLYYGQYF. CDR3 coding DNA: TGTGCCAGCAGCTCCCGACTGTACTACGGGCAGTACTTC.